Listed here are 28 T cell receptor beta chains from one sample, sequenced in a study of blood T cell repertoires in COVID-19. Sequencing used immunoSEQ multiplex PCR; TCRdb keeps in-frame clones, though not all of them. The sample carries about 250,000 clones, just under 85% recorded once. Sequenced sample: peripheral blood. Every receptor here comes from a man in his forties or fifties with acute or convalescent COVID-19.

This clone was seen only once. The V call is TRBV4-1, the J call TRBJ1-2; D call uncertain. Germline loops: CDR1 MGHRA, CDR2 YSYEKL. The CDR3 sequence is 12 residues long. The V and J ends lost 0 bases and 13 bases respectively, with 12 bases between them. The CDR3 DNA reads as TGCGCCAGCAGCCAAGATCCGGTATCGTTCACCTTC. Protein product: CASSQDPVSFTF.

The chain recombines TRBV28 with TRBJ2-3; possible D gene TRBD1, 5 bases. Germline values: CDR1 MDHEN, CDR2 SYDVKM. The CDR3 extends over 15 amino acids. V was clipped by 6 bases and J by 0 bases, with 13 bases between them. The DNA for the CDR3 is TGTGCCAGCAGCTTGACAGACCTTAGCACAGATACGCAGTATTTT. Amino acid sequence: CASSLTDLSTDTQYF.

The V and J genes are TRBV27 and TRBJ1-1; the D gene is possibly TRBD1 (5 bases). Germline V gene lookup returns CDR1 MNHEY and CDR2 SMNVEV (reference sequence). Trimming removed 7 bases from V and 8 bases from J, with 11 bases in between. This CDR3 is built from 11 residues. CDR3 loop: CASKDRGEAFF. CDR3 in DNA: TGTGCCAGCAAAGATAGGGGCGAAGCTTTCTTT.

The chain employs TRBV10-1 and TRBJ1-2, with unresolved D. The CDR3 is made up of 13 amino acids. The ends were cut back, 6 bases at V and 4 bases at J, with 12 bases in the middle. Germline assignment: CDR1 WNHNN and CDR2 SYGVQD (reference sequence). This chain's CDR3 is CASSRTGGYGYTF. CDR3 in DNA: TGCGCCAGCAGCCGGACTGGCGGCTATGGCTACACCTTC.

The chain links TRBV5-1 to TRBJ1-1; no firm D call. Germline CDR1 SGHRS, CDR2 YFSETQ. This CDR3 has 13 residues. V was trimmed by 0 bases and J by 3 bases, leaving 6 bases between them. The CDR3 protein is CASSLAVYTEAFF. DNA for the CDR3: TGCGCCAGCAGCTTGGCTGTCTACACTGAAGCTTTCTTT.

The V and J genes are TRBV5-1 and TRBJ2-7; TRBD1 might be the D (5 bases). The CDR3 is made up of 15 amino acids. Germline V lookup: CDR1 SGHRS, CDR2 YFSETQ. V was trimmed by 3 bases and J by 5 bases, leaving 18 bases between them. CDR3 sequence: CASSSLSPGSNEQYF. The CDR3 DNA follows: TGCGCCAGCAGCTCACTCTCCCCAGGGTCCAACGAGCAGTACTTC.

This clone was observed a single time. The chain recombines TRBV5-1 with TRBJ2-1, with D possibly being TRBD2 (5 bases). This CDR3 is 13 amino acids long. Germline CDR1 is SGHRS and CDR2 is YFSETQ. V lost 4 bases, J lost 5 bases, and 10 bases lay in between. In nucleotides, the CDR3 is TGCGCCAGCAGCCTAGCTAGGAACAATGAGCAGTTCTTC. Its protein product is CASSLARNNEQFF.

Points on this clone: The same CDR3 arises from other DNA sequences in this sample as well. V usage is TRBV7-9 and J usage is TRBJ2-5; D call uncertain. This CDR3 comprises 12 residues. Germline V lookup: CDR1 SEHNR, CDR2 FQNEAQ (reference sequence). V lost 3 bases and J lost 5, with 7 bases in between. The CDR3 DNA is TGTGCCAGCAGCTTTGGTGGCGAGACCCAGTACTTC. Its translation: CASSFGGETQYF. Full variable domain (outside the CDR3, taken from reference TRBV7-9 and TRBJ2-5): DTGVSQNPRHKITKRGQNVTFRCDPISEHNRLYWYRQTLGQGPEFLTYFQNEAQLEKSRLLSDRFSAERPKGSFSTLEIQRTEQGDSAMYLCASSFGGETQYFGPGTRLLVL.

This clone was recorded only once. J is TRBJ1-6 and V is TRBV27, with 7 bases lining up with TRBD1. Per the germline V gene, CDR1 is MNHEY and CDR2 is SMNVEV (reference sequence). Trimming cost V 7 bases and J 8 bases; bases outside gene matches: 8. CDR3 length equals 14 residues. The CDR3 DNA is TGTGCCAGCAAACGGGGACAGCCTTATTCACCCCTCCACTTT. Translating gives CASKRGQPYSPLHF.

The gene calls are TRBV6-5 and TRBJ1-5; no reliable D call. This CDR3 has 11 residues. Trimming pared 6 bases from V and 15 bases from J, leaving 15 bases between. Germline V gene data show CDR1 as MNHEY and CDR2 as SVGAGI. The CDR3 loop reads CASSYTGSLHF. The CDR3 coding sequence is TGTGCCAGCAGCTATACGGGTTCCTTGCATTTT.

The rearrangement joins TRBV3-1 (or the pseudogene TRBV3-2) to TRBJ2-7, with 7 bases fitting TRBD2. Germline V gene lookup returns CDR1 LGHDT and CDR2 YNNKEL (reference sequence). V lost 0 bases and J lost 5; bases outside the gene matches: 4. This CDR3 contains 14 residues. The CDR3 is CASSQDWGGNEQYF. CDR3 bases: TGTGCCAGCAGCCAAGATTGGGGGGGGAACGAGCAGTACTTC.

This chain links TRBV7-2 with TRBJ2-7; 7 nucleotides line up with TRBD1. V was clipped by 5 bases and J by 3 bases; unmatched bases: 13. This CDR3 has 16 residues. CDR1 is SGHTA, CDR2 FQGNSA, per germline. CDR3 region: CASSPITGTANYEQYF. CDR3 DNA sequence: TGTGCCAGCAGCCCGATTACCGGGACAGCGAACTACGAGCAGTACTTC.

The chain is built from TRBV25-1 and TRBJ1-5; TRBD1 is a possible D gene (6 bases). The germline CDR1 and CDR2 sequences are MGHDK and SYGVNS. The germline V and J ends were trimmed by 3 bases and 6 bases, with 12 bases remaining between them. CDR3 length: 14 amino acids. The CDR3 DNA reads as TGTGCCAGCAGTGATATCCAGGGGTTTCAGCCCCAGCATTTT. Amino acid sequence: CASSDIQGFQPQHF.

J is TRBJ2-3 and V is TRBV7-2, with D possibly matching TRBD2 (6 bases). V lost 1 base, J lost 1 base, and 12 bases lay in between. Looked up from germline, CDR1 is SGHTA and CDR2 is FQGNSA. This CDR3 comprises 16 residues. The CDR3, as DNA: TGTGCCAGCAGCTTAGGGGCGGGGCCTGGCACAGATACGCAGTATTTT. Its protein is CASSLGAGPGTDTQYF.

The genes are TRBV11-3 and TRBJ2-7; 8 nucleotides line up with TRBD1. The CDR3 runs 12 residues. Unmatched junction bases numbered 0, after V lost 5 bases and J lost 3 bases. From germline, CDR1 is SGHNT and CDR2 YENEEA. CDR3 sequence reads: CASSDRGYEQYF. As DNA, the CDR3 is TGTGCCAGCAGCGACAGGGGCTACGAGCAGTACTTC.

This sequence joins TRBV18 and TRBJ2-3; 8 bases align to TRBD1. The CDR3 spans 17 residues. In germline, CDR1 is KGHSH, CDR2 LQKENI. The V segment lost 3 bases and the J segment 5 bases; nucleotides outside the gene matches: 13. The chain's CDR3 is CASSPRTRQGSGDTQYF. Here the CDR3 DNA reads TGTGCCAGCTCACCCAGGACCCGACAGGGGTCCGGAGATACGCAGTATTTT. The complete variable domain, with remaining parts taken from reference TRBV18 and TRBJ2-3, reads NAGVMQNPRHLVRRRGQEARLRCSPMKGHSHVYWYRQLPEEGLKFMVYLQKENIIDESGMPKERFSAEFPKEGPSILRIQQVVRGDSAAYFCASSPRTRQGSGDTQYFGPGTRLTVL.

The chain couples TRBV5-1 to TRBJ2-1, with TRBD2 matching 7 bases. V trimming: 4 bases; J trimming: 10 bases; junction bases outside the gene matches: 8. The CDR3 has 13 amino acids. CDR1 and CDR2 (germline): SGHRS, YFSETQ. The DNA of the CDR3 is TGCGCCAGCAGCCAGAGAGCTAGCGGCGAGCAGTTCTTC. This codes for CASSQRASGEQFF.

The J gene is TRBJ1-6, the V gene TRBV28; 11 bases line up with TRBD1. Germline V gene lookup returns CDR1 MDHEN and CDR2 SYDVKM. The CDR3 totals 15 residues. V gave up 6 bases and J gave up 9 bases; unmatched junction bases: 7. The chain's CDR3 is CASRGTGGDSSPLHF. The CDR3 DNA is TGTGCCAGCAGAGGGACAGGGGGTGATAGTTCACCCCTCCACTTT.

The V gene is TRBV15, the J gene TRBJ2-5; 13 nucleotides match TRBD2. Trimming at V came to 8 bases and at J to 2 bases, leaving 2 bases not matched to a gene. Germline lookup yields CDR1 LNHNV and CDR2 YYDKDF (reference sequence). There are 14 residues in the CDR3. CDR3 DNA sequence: TGTGCCACCCGGACTAGCGGGGGACAAGAGACCCAGTACTTC. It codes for CATRTSGGQETQYF. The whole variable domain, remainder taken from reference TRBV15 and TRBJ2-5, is DAMVIQNPRYQVTQFGKPVTLSCSQTLNHNVMYWYQQKSSQAPKLLFHYYDKDFNNEADTPDNFQSRRPNTSFCFLDIRSPGLGDTAMYLCATRTSGGQETQYFGPGTRLLVL.

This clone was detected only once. The CDR3: CASRGARVGRGDSPLHF. The CDR3, as DNA: TGCGCCAGCCGGGGGGCCAGGGTAGGTCGCGGGGATTCACCCCTCCACTTT. The chain recombines TRBV10-2 with TRBJ1-6; a weak D match, TRBD1 (6 bases). Germline V gene sequence: CDR1 WSHSY, CDR2 SAAADI. V lost 8 bases to trimming and J lost 8 bases, with 25 bases between them. This CDR3 has 17 amino acids.

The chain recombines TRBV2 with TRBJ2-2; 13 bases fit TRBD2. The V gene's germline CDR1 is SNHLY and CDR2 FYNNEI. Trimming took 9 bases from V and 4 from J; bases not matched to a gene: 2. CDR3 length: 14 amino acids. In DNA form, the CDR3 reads TGTGCCAGGAGACTAGCGGGAGGCACCGGGGAGCTGTTTTTT. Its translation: CARRLAGGTGELFF.

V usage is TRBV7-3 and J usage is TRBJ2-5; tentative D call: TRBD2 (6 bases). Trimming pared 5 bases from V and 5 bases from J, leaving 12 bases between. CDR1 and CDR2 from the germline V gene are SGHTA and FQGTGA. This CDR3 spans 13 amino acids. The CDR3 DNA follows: TGTGCCAGCAGCGGAGGAGGGCGGGAGACCCAGTACTTC. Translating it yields CASSGGGRETQYF.

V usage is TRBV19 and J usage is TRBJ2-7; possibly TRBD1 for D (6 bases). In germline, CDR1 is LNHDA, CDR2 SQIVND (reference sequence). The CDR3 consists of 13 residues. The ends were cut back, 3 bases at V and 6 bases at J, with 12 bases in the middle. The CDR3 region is CASSMGQGFEQYF. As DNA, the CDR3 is TGTGCCAGTAGTATGGGCCAGGGGTTCGAGCAGTACTTC.

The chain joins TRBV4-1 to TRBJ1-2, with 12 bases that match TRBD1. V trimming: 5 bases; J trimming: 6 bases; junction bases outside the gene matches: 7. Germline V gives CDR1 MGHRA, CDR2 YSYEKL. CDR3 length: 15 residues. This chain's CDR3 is CASSTTGQGANGYTF. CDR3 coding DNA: TGCGCCAGCAGCACAACGGGACAGGGGGCTAATGGCTACACCTTC.

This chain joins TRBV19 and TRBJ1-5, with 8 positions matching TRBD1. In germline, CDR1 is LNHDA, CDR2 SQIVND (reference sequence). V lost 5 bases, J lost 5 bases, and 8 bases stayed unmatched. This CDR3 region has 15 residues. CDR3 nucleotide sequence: TGTGCCAGTAGTGAAATCAAACAGGGGGATCAGCCCCAGCATTTT. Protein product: CASSEIKQGDQPQHF.

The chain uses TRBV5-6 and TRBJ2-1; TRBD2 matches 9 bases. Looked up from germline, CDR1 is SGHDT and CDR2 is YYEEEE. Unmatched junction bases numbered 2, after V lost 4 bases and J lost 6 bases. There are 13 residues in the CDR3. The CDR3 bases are TGTGCCAGCAGCGAGGGACTAGCCAATGAGCAGTTCTTC. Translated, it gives CASSEGLANEQFF.

The CDR3 nucleotides are TGTGCCAGCGGGGGACATCCGATGAACACCGGGGAGCTGTTTTTT. Residues: CASGGHPMNTGELFF. This sequence joins TRBV6-5 and TRBJ2-2; D perhaps matches TRBD1 (6 bases). CDR3 length: 15 residues. The germline CDR1 and CDR2 sequences are MNHEY and SVGAGI. V was trimmed by 8 bases and J by 1 base, leaving 14 bases between them.

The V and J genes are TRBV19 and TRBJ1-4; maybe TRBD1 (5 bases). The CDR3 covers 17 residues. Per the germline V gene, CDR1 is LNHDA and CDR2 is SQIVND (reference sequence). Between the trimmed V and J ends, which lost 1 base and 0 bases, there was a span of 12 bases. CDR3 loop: CASSIAPTGATNEKLFF. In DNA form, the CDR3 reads TGTGCCAGTAGTATAGCCCCCACAGGCGCAACTAATGAAAAACTGTTTTTT.